The 3 T cell receptor beta chains presented below share a single source sample, sequenced in a study of neoadjuvant anti-PD-1 for oral cavity cancer. As for time point: after neoadjuvant nivolumab, at surgical resection. Clones were read by immunoSEQ multiplex PCR, and TCRdb kept only the in-frame ones, dropping some. The sample includes some 9,800 clones, about 59% of them seen just once. This material consisted of PBMCs, taken after nivolumab (anti-PD-1) treatment. The receptor source for this set is a person between 40 and 79 years old with oral cavity squamous cell carcinoma.

The chain carries TRBV10-1 and TRBJ2-1, with D tentatively TRBD2 (6 bases). The CDR3 sequence is 15 residues long. Germline CDR1 WNHNN, CDR2 SYGVQD (reference sequence). With 5 bases removed from V and 12 bases from J, the gap between germline ends came to 23 bases. CDR3 in amino acids: CASSLGGGSGQRQFF. The DNA for the CDR3 is TGCGCCAGCAGTTTGGGGGGAGGAAGCGGGCAGCGGCAGTTCTTC.

The V and J genes are TRBV28 and TRBJ2-3; 8 bases match TRBD2. CDR1 MDHEN and CDR2 SYDVKM come from the germline V gene. This CDR3 spans 14 amino acids. V lost 5 bases, J lost 0 bases, and 1 base stayed unmatched. In DNA, the CDR3 is TGTGCCAGCAGTCCTAGCGGGAGCACAGATACGCAGTATTTT. Its protein product is CASSPSGSTDTQYF.

The chain joins TRBV6-4 to TRBJ1-2; D is ambiguous. V lost 2 bases, J lost 6 bases, and 7 bases lay in between. Germline CDR1 MRHNA, CDR2 SNTAGT. This CDR3 contains 12 residues. CDR3 protein: CASSDRVNGYTF. The CDR3 DNA is TGTGCCAGCAGTGACAGGGTGAATGGCTACACCTTC.